This paragraph covers one TCR beta chain sequence. Its antigen is as yet unknown. CFSE-dim autoproliferating and CFSE-high non-proliferating T cells from unstimulated culture were sequenced separately. Replicate wells were pooled after about seven days of stimulus-free culture of fewer than 65 million CFSE-labeled PBMCs. The PBMCs received about 0.5 uM CFSE and serum-free culture with no added stimuli. Sequenced by immunoSEQ multiplex PCR; TCRdb stores in-frame clones only, minus some. The repertoire includes 11,000 or so clones, roughly 86% of them detected once, and less than 3% sits in the top ten. The V gene lost 4 bases and the J gene lost 3 bases, with 14 bases spanning the gap. The CDR3 has 14 amino acids. This entry belongs to a study of memory B cells and T cells in multiple sclerosis. Study-level points and caveats: Shared clonotype counts depended on differing compartment clone-set sizes and were normalized.

The origin of this receptor is a human donor with multiple sclerosis. The chain is built from TRBV5-7 and TRBJ2-7; either TRBD1 or TRBD2 may fit D (6 bases each). TRBV5-7 is flagged as an ORF with uncertain function. The sequencing input was PBMCs from blood kept in culture. The DNA for the CDR3 is TGTGCCAGCAGCCCGCCGGGGGCGGTCTACGAGCAGTACTTC. This translates into CASSPPGAVYEQYF.